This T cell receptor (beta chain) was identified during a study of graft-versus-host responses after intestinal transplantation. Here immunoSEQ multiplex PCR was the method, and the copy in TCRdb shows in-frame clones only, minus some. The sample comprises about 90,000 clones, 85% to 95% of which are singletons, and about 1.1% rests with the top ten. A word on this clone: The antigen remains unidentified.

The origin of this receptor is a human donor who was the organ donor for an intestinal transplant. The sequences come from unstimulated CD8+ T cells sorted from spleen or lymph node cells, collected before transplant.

The CDR3 sequence: CAIMGGYGGAGNYGYTF. In nucleotides, the CDR3 is TGTGCCATCATGGGAGGATACGGGGGAGCGGGTAACTATGGCTACACCTTC. The rearrangement uses TRBV10-3 and TRBJ1-2; D might be TRBD1 (5 bases). CDR1 is ENHRY, CDR2 SYGVKD, per germline. CDR3 length: 17 residues. With 7 bases removed from V and 1 base from J, the gap between germline ends came to 22 bases.